This T cell receptor beta chain is drawn from a study of blood T cell repertoires in COVID-19. On the study more broadly: The samples span acute and convalescent COVID-19 from the United States, Italy and Spain.

Measured with immunoSEQ multiplex PCR; TCRdb has only the in-frame clones, and not every one. Of approximately 200,000 clones detected, approximately 82% appear once; the ten largest clones hold approximately 7.2%. The V gene end was trimmed by 5 bases and the J gene end by 2 bases; junction bases not matched to a gene: 2. Germline CDR1 is KGHDR and CDR2 is SFDVKD. The CDR3 extends over 16 amino acids. The sample taken for sequencing was peripheral blood. The receptor's source is a human donor with acute or convalescent COVID-19. The donor label of this sample is uncertain. The chain joins TRBV24-1 to TRBJ2-6; 10 nucleotides line up with TRBD1. The CDR3: CATSGGQGAGANVLTF. CDR3 bases: TGTGCCACCAGTGGAGGACAGGGGGCTGGGGCCAACGTCCTGACTTTC.